This TCR beta chain is drawn from a study of T cell responses to AZD1222 COVID-19 vaccine. Sequenced by immunoSEQ multiplex PCR; TCRdb stores in-frame clones only, minus some. The sample lists about 91,000 clones; 90% to 95% were seen once. The sequences come from peripheral blood, collected 28 days after the second AZD1222 dose. The sequence derives from an adult who received the AZD1222 COVID-19 vaccine.

The CDR3 DNA reads as TGTGCCAGCAGCATACAGGGGGAATCTGAAGCTTTCTTT. This sequence encodes CASSIQGESEAFF. V and J are TRBV6-5 and TRBJ1-1, with 8 bases that match TRBD1. V lost 6 bases, J lost 6 bases, and 6 bases stayed unmatched. Germline assignment: CDR1 MNHEY and CDR2 SVGAGI. The CDR3 loop spans 13 amino acids.